This T cell receptor (beta chain) is from a study of cytomegalovirus exposure and HLA in healthy donors. 60 Vbeta and 13 Jbeta primers were used in PCR. TCRdb's copy holds only in-frame clones and misses some; the assay was immunoSEQ multiplex PCR. Of about 120,000 clones in the sample, roughly 80% were seen once. The V gene end was trimmed by 4 bases and the J gene end by 9 bases; junction bases not matched to a gene: 9. Germline assignment: CDR1 MNHNS and CDR2 SASEGT. The CDR3 length is 14 residues. Material for sequencing was PBMCs. The receptor comes from a man in his sixties in good health and CMV-seropositive. The gene calls are TRBV6-1 and TRBJ1-5, with 7 bases matching TRBD1. As DNA, the CDR3 is TGTGCCAGCAGTGGCGTCAGACAGGGAATGCCCCAGCATTTT. Its protein product is CASSGVRQGMPQHF.